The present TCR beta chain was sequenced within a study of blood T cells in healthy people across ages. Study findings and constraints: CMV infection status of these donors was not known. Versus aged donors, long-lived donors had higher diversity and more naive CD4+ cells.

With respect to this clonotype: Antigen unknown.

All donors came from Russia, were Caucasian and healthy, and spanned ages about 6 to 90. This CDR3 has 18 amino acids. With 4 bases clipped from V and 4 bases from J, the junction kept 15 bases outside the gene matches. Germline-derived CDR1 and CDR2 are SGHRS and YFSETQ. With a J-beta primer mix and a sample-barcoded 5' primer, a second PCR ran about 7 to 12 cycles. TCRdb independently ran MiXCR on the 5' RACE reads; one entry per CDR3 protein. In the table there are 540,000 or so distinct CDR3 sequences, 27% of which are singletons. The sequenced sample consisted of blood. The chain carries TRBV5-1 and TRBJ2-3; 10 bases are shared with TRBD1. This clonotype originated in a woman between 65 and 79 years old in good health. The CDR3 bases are TGCGCCAGCAGCCGGAAACCTTGGGGACAGGGGAAGCCAGATACGCAGTATTTT. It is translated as CASSRKPWGQGKPDTQYF.